The rows below give T cell receptor beta chains drawn from one sample of a study of blood T cell repertoires in COVID-19. Sequencing used immunoSEQ multiplex PCR; TCRdb keeps in-frame clones, though not all of them. In the table there are over 200,000 clones, 81% of which are singletons. The sequenced material came from PBMCs or T cells enriched from blood (not recorded which). The receptors derive from a woman between 45 and 65 years old with acute COVID-19. The CDR3 runs from the conserved cysteine through the conserved F or W. Each record gives: clone size, J gene, V gene, D gene, CDR3 protein, CDR3 DNA. A D gene is named only where the DNA matches it firmly. Clone size, where shown, is once, few, many, or a class for clones that have expanded.

- | TRBJ2-3 | TRBV6-5 | - | CASSYGGGLNTDTQYF | TGTGCCAGCAGTTACGGAGGTGGTTTGAACACAGATACGCAGTATTTT
- | TRBJ2-4 | TRBV21-1 | - | CARKGQGRGKNIQYF | TGTGCCAGGAAAGGACAGGGACGAGGCAAAAACATTCAGTACTTC
- | TRBJ2-4 | TRBV5-1 | TRBD1 | CASSSGTGENIQYF | TGCGCCAGCAGCTCTGGGACAGGGGAAAACATTCAGTACTTC
- | TRBJ2-1 | TRBV7-2 | - | CASSLPVYNEQFF | TGTGCCAGCAGCTTGCCAGTTTACAATGAGCAGTTCTTC
- | TRBJ1-1 | TRBV27 | - | CASSLFQKNTEAFF | TGTGCCAGCAGTTTATTCCAGAAAAACACTGAAGCTTTCTTT
- | TRBJ1-2 | TRBV4-3 | - | CASSQLQGYGYTF | TGCGCCAGCAGCCAATTACAGGGCTATGGCTACACCTTC
- | TRBJ2-7 | TRBV18 | - | CASSPVQGPYEQYF | TGTGCCAGCTCACCAGTACAGGGTCCCTACGAGCAGTACTTC
- | TRBJ2-5 | TRBV3-1/TRBV3-2 | TRBD1 | CASIRQGTETQYF | TGTGCCAGCATCCGACAGGGGACCGAGACCCAGTACTTC
- | TRBJ1-2 | TRBV28 | - | CASSPEAWTSGPARGYTF | TGTGCCAGCAGTCCCGAGGCGTGGACAAGCGGGCCCGCGCGGGGCTACACCTTC
- | TRBJ2-5 | TRBV6-1 | - | CASSEYPGIQETQYF | TGTGCCAGCAGTGAATACCCGGGGATCCAAGAGACCCAGTACTTC
- | TRBJ1-4 | TRBV5-5 | - | CASSLGMGGTNEKLFF | TGTGCCAGCAGCTTGGGAATGGGGGGAACTAATGAAAAACTGTTTTTT
- | TRBJ2-7 | TRBV19 | - | CASSIDRDYEQYF | TGTGCCAGTAGTATAGATCGGGACTACGAGCAGTACTTC
- | TRBJ2-7 | TRBV18 | - | CASSHPGTYEQYF | TGTGCCAGCTCACATCCGGGGACCTACGAGCAGTACTTC
- | TRBJ2-1 | TRBV5-1 | TRBD2 | CASSWGAGGPSNEQFF | TGCGCCAGCAGCTGGGGAGCGGGAGGGCCGAGCAATGAGCAGTTCTTC
- | TRBJ1-6 | TRBV3-1/TRBV3-2 | - | CASSQGYSGVANSPLHF | TGTGCCAGCAGCCAAGGGTACTCGGGGGTTGCTAATTCACCCCTCCACTTT
once | TRBJ1-1 | TRBV12-5 | TRBD1 | CASGLDRGNTEAFF | TGTGCTAGTGGTTTGGACAGGGGTAACACTGAAGCTTTCTTT
once | TRBJ1-3 | TRBV28 | - | CASITPYSGNTIYF | TGTGCCAGCATCACACCTTACTCTGGAAACACCATATATTTT
- | TRBJ2-1 | TRBV18 | - | CASSPSLESSYNEQFF | TGTGCCAGCTCACCATCCCTAGAGAGCTCCTACAATGAGCAGTTCTTC
- | TRBJ2-3 | TRBV19 | - | CASSGLAVSTDTQYF | TGTGCCAGTAGTGGATTAGCGGTTAGCACAGATACGCAGTATTTT
once | TRBJ1-4 | TRBV12-3/TRBV12-4 | - | CASSVRANEKLFF | TGTGCCAGCAGTGTCCGGGCTAATGAAAAACTGTTTTTT
- | TRBJ2-5 | TRBV28 | TRBD2 | CASSPGLAGVGETQYF | TGTGCCAGCAGTCCAGGACTAGCGGGAGTCGGGGAGACCCAGTACTTC
- | TRBJ1-1 | TRBV4-1 | TRBD1 | CASSQDRDRGLAFF | TGCGCCAGCAGCCAAGACCGGGACAGGGGGTTGGCTTTCTTT
- | TRBJ2-1 | TRBV5-1 | TRBD2 | CASSNAGTSGYNEQFF | TGCGCCAGCAGCAACGCCGGGACTAGCGGATACAATGAGCAGTTCTTC
- | TRBJ1-1 | TRBV10-3 | TRBD1 | CAISAGQLEAFF | TGTGCCATCAGTGCGGGACAGCTTGAAGCTTTCTTT
few | TRBJ2-3 | TRBV29-1 | TRBD1 | CSVELAGGGGTDTQYF | TGCAGCGTTGAATTGGCAGGGGGCGGTGGCACAGATACGCAGTATTTT
- | TRBJ2-1 | TRBV3-1/TRBV3-2 | - | CASSPRLNEQFF | TGTGCCAGCAGCCCGAGACTCAATGAGCAGTTCTTC
- | TRBJ1-3 | TRBV7-2 | - | CASSLAGVGNTIYF | TGTGCCAGCAGCTTAGCAGGGGTCGGAAACACCATATATTTT
- | TRBJ2-1 | TRBV7-6 | TRBD2 | CASSLAFRRDRSTSGGNNEQFF | TGTGCCAGCAGCTTAGCGTTCCGCCGGGACAGGTCGACTAGCGGGGGGAACAATGAGCAGTTCTTC
few | TRBJ2-5 | TRBV15 | - | CATSRGSIQGQETQYF | TGTGCCACCAGCAGAGGTTCGATTCAGGGGCAAGAGACCCAGTACTTC
- | TRBJ1-6 | TRBV5-1 | - | CASSLVTDSPLHF | TGCGCCAGCAGCTTGGTTACGGATTCACCCCTCCACTTT
- | TRBJ1-4 | TRBV4-1 | - | CASSQDRTATNEKLFF | TGCGCCAGCAGCCAAGATAGGACAGCAACTAATGAAAAACTGTTTTTT
- | TRBJ2-3 | TRBV27 | TRBD1 | CASSFLDRGPDTQYF | TGTGCCAGCAGTTTTTTGGACAGGGGACCAGATACGCAGTATTTT
- | TRBJ2-7 | TRBV5-4 | TRBD2 | CASSSPGGEYEQYF | TGTGCCAGCAGCTCGCCGGGAGGGGAGTACGAGCAGTACTTC
- | TRBJ2-1 | TRBV7-2 | - | CASSSGLRSYNEQFF | TGTGCCAGCAGCTCAGGGTTAAGGTCCTACAATGAGCAGTTCTTC
- | TRBJ2-7 | TRBV6-5 | TRBD2 | CATGGRKSSYEQYF | TGTGCCACGGGGGGGCGGAAGAGCTCCTACGAGCAGTACTTC
- | TRBJ2-6 | TRBV3-1/TRBV3-2 | TRBD1 | CASSLGQGAEGANVLTF | TGTGCCAGCAGCCTCGGACAGGGGGCGGAAGGGGCCAACGTCCTGACTTTC
- | TRBJ2-7 | TRBV5-6 | TRBD2 | CASSLGVAGYYEQYF | TGTGCCAGCAGCTTGGGGGTAGCGGGGTACTACGAGCAGTACTTC
- | TRBJ1-5 | TRBV19 | TRBD1 | CASRGQVNQPQHF | TGTGCCAGTAGGGGACAGGTCAATCAGCCCCAGCATTTT
- | TRBJ2-7 | TRBV4-2 | TRBD1 | CASSQTGQGAYEQYF | TGTGCCAGCAGCCAAACAGGACAGGGGGCCTACGAGCAGTACTTC
- | TRBJ1-5 | TRBV28 | TRBD1 | CAIRPTGRQGQPQHF | TGTGCCATCAGACCGACAGGGCGTCAGGGCCAGCCCCAGCATTTT
- | TRBJ2-7 | TRBV5-6 | TRBD2 | CASSFRGVHEQYF | TGTGCCAGCAGCTTCCGGGGGGTCCACGAGCAGTACTTC
- | TRBJ2-2 | TRBV18 | - | CASSPAVQNTGELFF | TGTGCCAGCTCACCAGCGGTCCAGAACACCGGGGAGCTGTTTTTT
- | TRBJ2-3 | TRBV11-3 | TRBD2 | CASRSSGGSTDTQYF | TGTGCCAGCAGATCTAGCGGAGGGAGCACAGATACGCAGTATTTT
- | TRBJ2-3 | TRBV3-1/TRBV3-2 | TRBD1 | CASNRGSGTDTQYF | TGTGCCAGCAACAGGGGAAGCGGCACAGATACGCAGTATTTT
- | TRBJ2-7 | TRBV6-5 | TRBD1 | CASRPGTVYEQYF | TGTGCCAGCAGACCAGGGACAGTCTACGAGCAGTACTTC
- | TRBJ1-5 | TRBV10-3 | TRBD1 | CAISEGTEYQPQHF | TGTGCCATCAGTGAAGGGACAGAATATCAGCCCCAGCATTTT
- | TRBJ2-6 | TRBV28 | - | CASSRTGSPSSGANVLTF | TGTGCCAGCAGTCGCACAGGGAGCCCTTCCTCTGGGGCCAACGTCCTGACTTTC
- | TRBJ1-4 | TRBV18 | TRBD1 | CASSSDRVEKLFF | TGTGCCAGCTCTTCGGACAGGGTTGAAAAACTGTTTTTT
- | TRBJ2-3 | TRBV28 | - | CASSLVQGGLTDTQYF | TGTGCCAGCAGTTTAGTCCAGGGGGGCCTCACAGATACGCAGTATTTT
- | TRBJ2-7 | TRBV4-3 | - | CASSQSGEQYF | TGCGCCAGCAGCCAATCGGGCGAGCAGTACTTC
- | TRBJ2-7 | TRBV4-3 | - | CASSQGQGLEQYF | TGCGCCAGCAGCCAAGGTCAGGGCCTCGAGCAGTACTTC
few | TRBJ1-5 | TRBV15 | - | CATSSLTSHPPFSNQPQHF | TGTGCCACCAGCTCGTTGACAAGCCACCCCCCGTTTAGCAATCAGCCCCAGCATTTT
- | TRBJ1-5 | TRBV7-3 | TRBD1 | CASSRDRGYQPQHF | TGTGCCAGCAGCCGGGACAGGGGTTATCAGCCCCAGCATTTT
once | TRBJ2-3 | TRBV11-3 | TRBD1 | CASSRGTGGDTQYF | TGTGCCAGCAGCCGAGGGACAGGTGGAGATACGCAGTATTTT
- | TRBJ2-1 | TRBV18 | TRBD1 | CASSLQGISYNEQFF | TGTGCCAGCTCTCTACAGGGGATCTCCTACAATGAGCAGTTCTTC
- | TRBJ2-1 | TRBV29-1 | - | CSAFTYNEQFF | TGCAGCGCTTTTACCTACAATGAGCAGTTCTTC
- | TRBJ1-2 | TRBV18 | - | CASSPGTGTYGYTF | TGTGCCAGCTCACCAGGAACAGGAACCTATGGCTACACCTTC